This T cell receptor (beta chain) comes out of a study of T cell responses to AZD1222 COVID-19 vaccine. Whole-study results and caveats: Of spike-specific TCRs, nearly half reportedly target regions left unmutated in variants. Spike-specific TCR breadth and depth grew following two AZD1222 doses. Clonal diversity may have been underestimated, and the donors were mostly white British, with more females than males. CD4 TCRs linked to vaccination spanned spike, dominating at 160-218 and 743-854.

Only in-frame clones appear in the TCRdb table, and some are missing; sequencing was by immunoSEQ multiplex PCR. The sample carries fewer than 200,000 clones, roughly 89% recorded once. Germline V CDR1 and CDR2: LGHNA, YSLEER. The CDR3 covers 16 residues. Trimming at V came to 0 bases and at J to 6 bases, leaving 8 bases not matched to a gene. With respect to this clone: Its antigen is not known.

The chain couples TRBV4-3 to TRBJ1-2; 9 positions agree with TRBD1. This sample comprised peripheral blood, obtained 28 days after the second AZD1222 dose. The receptor was isolated from an adult who received the AZD1222 COVID-19 vaccine. The CDR3 DNA follows: TGCGCCAGCAGCCAAGACAATCGGGACAGGGTCCATGGCTACACCTTC. This encodes CASSQDNRDRVHGYTF.